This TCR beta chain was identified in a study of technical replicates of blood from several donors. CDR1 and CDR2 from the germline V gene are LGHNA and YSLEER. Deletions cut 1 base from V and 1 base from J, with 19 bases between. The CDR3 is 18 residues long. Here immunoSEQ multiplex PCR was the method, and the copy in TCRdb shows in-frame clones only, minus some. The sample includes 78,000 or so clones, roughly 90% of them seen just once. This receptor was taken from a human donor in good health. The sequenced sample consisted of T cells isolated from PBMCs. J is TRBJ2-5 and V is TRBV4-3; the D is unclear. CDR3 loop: CASSQVHQATPFQETQYF. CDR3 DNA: TGCGCCAGCAGCCAAGTACATCAGGCTACTCCCTTCCAAGAGACCCAGTACTTC.